The 31 T cell receptor beta chains presented below share a single source sample, sequenced in a study of blood T cell repertoires in COVID-19. Profiled with immunoSEQ multiplex PCR; TCRdb holds only in-frame clones, not every one. Of 250,000 or so clones listed, 75% to 95% are singletons. The specimen was PBMCs or T cells enriched from blood (not recorded which). These receptors originate from a middle-aged man who had been exposed to COVID-19.

The V call is TRBV9, the J call TRBJ2-1; D is possibly TRBD2 (5 bases). The V gene lost 4 bases and the J gene lost 10 bases, with 15 bases spanning the gap. Germline V gene data show CDR1 as SGDLS and CDR2 as YYNGEE. The CDR3 covers 13 residues. CDR3 DNA sequence: TGTGCCAGCAGCACGCTACTAGATCGGGAGCAGTTCTTC. Its translation: CASSTLLDREQFF.

The chain has TRBV29-1 and TRBJ2-1, with TRBD2 matching over 7 bases. V lost 4 bases and J lost 0; bases outside the gene matches: 6. Germline V gene lookup returns CDR1 SQVTM and CDR2 ANQGSEA. The CDR3 consists of 15 residues. CDR3 residues: CSVVGGISSYNEQFF. CDR3 coding DNA: TGCAGCGTTGTCGGGGGGATTAGCTCCTACAATGAGCAGTTCTTC.

The chain is built from TRBV6-1 and TRBJ2-3; D is unresolved. The CDR3 is made up of 13 amino acids. The germline V gene encodes CDR1 MNHNS and CDR2 SASEGT. V was shortened by 1 base and J by 2 bases, with 4 bases between the two germline ends. The CDR3 DNA is TGTGCCAGCAGTGAAGAGCTCACAGATACGCAGTATTTT. Translating it yields CASSEELTDTQYF.

V and J are TRBV4-1 and TRBJ1-3, with D uncertain. Trimming took off 0 bases at V and 0 bases at J, with 9 bases between the two ends. Germline V gene lookup returns CDR1 MGHRA and CDR2 YSYEKL. The length of the CDR3 is 16 residues. CDR3 sequence: CASSQEGVYSGNTIYF. The CDR3 DNA follows: TGCGCCAGCAGCCAAGAGGGCGTCTACTCTGGAAACACCATATATTTT.

This rearrangement joins TRBV7-9 to TRBJ1-4; 9 nucleotides agree with TRBD1. Germline V gene lookup returns CDR1 SEHNR and CDR2 FQNEAQ (reference sequence). Trimming took 5 bases from V and 5 from J; bases not matched to a gene: 9. This CDR3 is 16 amino acids long. The CDR3 region has the DNA TGTGCCAGCAGCCAATGGCCCGACAGGGGGAATGAAAAACTGTTTTTT. Protein product: CASSQWPDRGNEKLFF.

This clone has a handful of counts. The chain links TRBV29-1 to TRBJ2-2; D remains ambiguous. Germline CDR1 is SQVTM and CDR2 is ANQGSEA. V was clipped by 8 bases and J by 4 bases, with 11 bases between them. The CDR3 has 12 amino acids. For the CDR3, the DNA is TGCAGCACCCTCGGTCCCACCGGGGAGCTGTTTTTT. Residues: CSTLGPTGELFF.

This chain links TRBV4-1 with TRBJ2-7; 11 bases match TRBD1. Germline values: CDR1 MGHRA, CDR2 YSYEKL. V shed 4 bases and J 2 bases; nucleotides not matched to a gene: 1. The CDR3 runs to 14 residues. The chain's CDR3 is CASSLDRGPYEQYF. The CDR3 region has the DNA TGCGCCAGCAGCCTGGACAGGGGGCCCTACGAGCAGTACTTC.

This clone was recorded only once. The J gene is TRBJ1-3, the V gene TRBV11-3; 7 bases align to TRBD1. Trimming at V came to 6 bases and at J to 1 base, leaving 3 bases not matched to a gene. This CDR3 region has 14 residues. Germline lookup yields CDR1 SGHNT and CDR2 YENEEA. This CDR3 reads CASRKGASGNTIYF. DNA of the CDR3: TGTGCCAGCAGAAAGGGGGCTTCTGGAAACACCATATATTTT. Supplemented by reference TRBV11-3 and TRBJ1-3, the full variable domain reads EAGVVQSPRYKIIEKKQPVAFWCNPISGHNTLYWYLQNLGQGPELLIRYENEEAVDDSQLPKDRFSAERLKGVDSTLKIQPAELGDSAVYLCASRKGASGNTIYFGEGSWLTVV.

This clone was found once. This sequence joins TRBV7-9 and TRBJ1-3, with 9 bases identical to TRBD1. CDR3 length: 14 amino acids. The J segment lost 3 bases and the V segment lost 5 bases, leaving 2 bases of the junction unmatched. The germline CDR1 and CDR2 sequences are SEHNR and FQNEAQ (reference sequence). The CDR3 loop is CASSLDRGGNTIYF. DNA of the CDR3: TGTGCCAGCAGCCTGGACAGGGGTGGAAACACCATATATTTT.

This chain joins TRBV5-1 and TRBJ2-2; tentative D call: TRBD1 (6 bases). The CDR3 covers 15 residues. Germline lookup yields CDR1 SGHRS and CDR2 YFSETQ. Trimming shortened V by 4 bases and J by 7 bases, and 17 bases separated the two germline ends. CDR3 in amino acids: CASSLHPGEHGELFF. The CDR3 DNA is TGCGCCAGCAGCCTCCACCCAGGGGAACACGGGGAGCTGTTTTTT.

The sample holds one count of this clone. The genes are TRBV10-1 and TRBJ2-7; the match to TRBD1 covers 9 bases. The CDR3 extends over 14 amino acids. The V gene end was trimmed by 6 bases and the J gene end by 2 bases; junction bases not matched to a gene: 5. From germline, CDR1 is WNHNN and CDR2 SYGVQD (reference sequence). CDR3 DNA sequence: TGCGCCAGCAGAGAGGGACAGGGCCCCTACGAGCAGTACTTC. Its translation: CASREGQGPYEQYF.

The chain uses TRBV19 and TRBJ2-7, with 13 bases aligning to TRBD2. Trimming cost V 5 bases and J 0 bases; bases outside gene matches: 7. This CDR3 comprises 17 residues. From germline, CDR1 is LNHDA and CDR2 SQIVND (reference sequence). CDR3 DNA sequence: TGTGCCAGTAGTCCCAGGACTAGCGGGAGCGCCTCCTACGAGCAGTACTTC. It yields the protein CASSPRTSGSASYEQYF.

V and J are TRBV27 and TRBJ2-7, with a weak D call TRBD1 (7 bases). CDR1 is MNHEY and CDR2 is SMNVEV in the germline V gene (reference sequence). V lost 3 bases and J lost 4, with 10 bases in between. This CDR3 contains 13 residues. This chain's CDR3 is CASSFQGGYEQYF. CDR3 in DNA: TGTGCCAGCAGTTTCCAGGGGGGATACGAGCAGTACTTC.

The chain couples TRBV7-9 to TRBJ1-4; D is undetermined. V was shortened by 2 bases and J by 7 bases, with 11 bases between the two germline ends. The CDR3 totals 14 residues. CDR1 is SEHNR and CDR2 is FQNEAQ in the germline V gene (reference sequence). The CDR3 region is CASSLQDVGEKLFF. The DNA of the CDR3 is TGTGCCAGCAGCTTACAGGATGTGGGTGAAAAACTGTTTTTT. The full variable domain, in which reference TRBV7-9 and TRBJ1-4 provide the parts outside the CDR3, is DTGVSQNPRHKITKRGQNVTFRCDPISEHNRLYWYRQTLGQGPEFLTYFQNEAQLEKSRLLSDRFSAERPKGSFSTLEIQRTEQGDSAMYLCASSLQDVGEKLFFGSGTQLSVL.

This chain connects TRBV19 to TRBJ2-2; 9 nucleotides match TRBD1. This CDR3 region has 12 residues. After removal of 2 bases from V and 14 bases from J, the junction contained 3 bases not matched to a gene. Germline lookup yields CDR1 LNHDA and CDR2 SQIVND (reference sequence). This chain's CDR3 is CASSIPGQGLFF. CDR3 in DNA: TGTGCCAGTAGTATACCGGGACAGGGCCTGTTTTTT. The whole variable domain, remainder taken from reference TRBV19 and TRBJ2-2, is DGGITQSPKYLFRKEGQNVTLSCEQNLNHDAMYWYRQDPGQGLRLIYYSQIVNDFQKGDIAEGYSVSREKKESFPLTVTSAQKNPTAFYLCASSIPGQGLFFGEGSRLTVL.

The chain links TRBV2 to TRBJ1-1; tentatively, D is TRBD1 (5 bases). This CDR3 has 13 residues. Trimming took off 3 bases at V and 8 bases at J, with 13 bases between the two ends. Germline V CDR1 and CDR2: SNHLY, FYNNEI. In nucleotides, the CDR3 is TGTGCCAGCAGTGATATGGGGGAGGCCGAAGCTTTCTTT. Amino acids: CASSDMGEAEAFF.

Notes on this clone: Other DNA sequences in the same sample also yield this CDR3. The rearrangement joins TRBV4-1 to TRBJ2-7, with 10 positions matching TRBD2. Unmatched junction bases numbered 2, after V lost 1 base and J lost 2 bases. The length of the CDR3 is 15 residues. From germline, CDR1 is MGHRA and CDR2 YSYEKL. CDR3 sequence: CASSQGTSGTYEQYF. Here the CDR3 DNA reads TGCGCCAGCAGCCAAGGGACTAGCGGAACCTACGAGCAGTACTTC.

This clone appeared a few times. This chain joins TRBV28 and TRBJ2-2; 7 bases agree with TRBD1. The junction had 6 bases not matched to a gene; V was cut back by 4 bases and J by 7 bases. CDR3 length equals 14 residues. The germline V gene has CDR1 MDHEN and CDR2 SYDVKM. The CDR3 nucleotides read TGTGCCAGCAGTTACATACAGGGGCGCGGGGAGCTGTTTTTT. Translation gives CASSYIQGRGELFF.

The rearrangement joins TRBV5-1 to TRBJ2-2; 7 nucleotides match TRBD2. Germline-derived CDR1 and CDR2 are SGHRS and YFSETQ. V dropped 4 bases and J dropped 6; count of bases not matched to a gene: 6. The CDR3 is 14 amino acids. CDR3 in DNA: TGCGCCAGCAGCAAGGGGACTACGCCCGGGGAGCTGTTTTTT. Protein: CASSKGTTPGELFF.

The CDR3 sequence is CASSALGGPAPQHF. The DNA for the CDR3 is TGTGCCAGCAGCGCCCTTGGGGGCCCGGCGCCCCAGCATTTT. This rearrangement joins TRBV28 to TRBJ1-5; D might be TRBD1 (6 bases). The V end was cut by 6 bases, the J end by 9 bases, with 18 bases between. This CDR3 spans 14 amino acids. Germline V gene data show CDR1 as MDHEN and CDR2 as SYDVKM. Full variable domain (remainder filled in from reference TRBV28 and TRBJ1-5): DVKVTQSSRYLVKRTGEKVFLECVQDMDHENMFWYRQDPGLGLRLIYFSYDVKMKEKGDIPEGYSVSREKKERFSLILESASTNQTSMYLCASSALGGPAPQHFGDGTRLSIL.

V gene TRBV5-1 combines with J gene TRBJ2-1; 13 bases align to TRBD2. Unmatched junction bases numbered 6, after V lost 8 bases and J lost 1 base. CDR1 and CDR2 from the germline V gene are SGHRS and YFSETQ. The CDR3 spans 16 residues. CDR3 residues: CASATSGRGSYNEQFF. The CDR3 DNA sequence: TGCGCCAGTGCAACTAGCGGGAGGGGATCCTACAATGAGCAGTTCTTC.

The chain recombines TRBV30 with TRBJ2-1, with 11 nucleotides matching TRBD2. CDR3 size: 13 residues. Germline CDR1 is GTSNPN and CDR2 is SVGIG (reference sequence). The J segment lost 9 bases and the V segment lost 3 bases, leaving 4 bases of the junction unmatched. CDR3 nucleotides: TGTGCCTGGAGCACTAGCGGGAGCGGTGAGCAGTTCTTC. As protein: CAWSTSGSGEQFF.

The chain has TRBV24-1 and TRBJ2-3; 14 nucleotides align to TRBD2. CDR1 and CDR2 from the germline V gene are KGHDR and SFDVKD. The ends lost 3 bases at V and 1 base at J; junction bases unmatched: 8. The CDR3 sequence is 19 residues long. The CDR3 protein is CATSDIGTSGRRGTDTQYF. The CDR3 nucleotides read TGTGCCACCAGTGATATCGGGACTAGCGGGAGAAGGGGCACAGATACGCAGTATTTT.

The chain employs TRBV11-3 and TRBJ1-1; 11 bases map to TRBD1. Germline CDR1 is SGHNT and CDR2 is YENEEA. With 5 bases clipped from V and 0 bases from J, the junction kept 8 bases outside the gene matches. This CDR3 has 17 residues. The DNA of the CDR3 is TGTGCCAGCAGCCCCGGACAGGGGGCCCCTTTGAACACTGAAGCTTTCTTT. This sequence encodes CASSPGQGAPLNTEAFF.

J is TRBJ1-2 and V is TRBV28, with TRBD1 matching over 8 bases. V dropped 7 bases and J dropped 1; count of bases not matched to a gene: 11. This CDR3 region has 16 residues. Germline V lookup: CDR1 MDHEN, CDR2 SYDVKM. The CDR3 DNA sequence: TGTGCCAGCACCCTCGTGGCAGGGGGCATTAACTATGGCTACACCTTC. Protein sequence: CASTLVAGGINYGYTF.

The genes are TRBV5-1 and TRBJ2-3, with 9 bases aligning to TRBD1. After removal of 8 bases from V and 4 bases from J, the junction contained 5 bases not matched to a gene. CDR3 length equals 13 residues. Germline V gene lookup returns CDR1 SGHRS and CDR2 YFSETQ. The CDR3 spells CARDRGDADTQYF. Here the CDR3 DNA reads TGCGCCAGAGACAGGGGGGACGCAGATACGCAGTATTTT.

This clone was seen repeatedly, ten times or more. The CDR3 spells CASSPAGPNTGELFF. The DNA of the CDR3 is TGTGCCAGCTCACCGGCGGGTCCGAACACCGGGGAGCTGTTTTTT. V gene TRBV18 combines with J gene TRBJ2-2; D possibly corresponds to TRBD2 (5 bases). The length of the CDR3 is 15 residues. Germline V lookup: CDR1 KGHSH, CDR2 LQKENI. Trimming stripped 3 bases from V and 0 bases from J, with 8 bases between.

This chain joins TRBV6-5 and TRBJ1-2, with 7 positions matching TRBD1. The V gene end was trimmed by 9 bases and the J gene end by 5 bases; junction bases not matched to a gene: 12. The germline V gene encodes CDR1 MNHEY and CDR2 SVGAGI. The CDR3 is 14 amino acids. Written as DNA, the CDR3 is TGTGCCAGTAGACCTGACAGGGTTAAGTATGGCTACACCTTC. The encoded protein is CASRPDRVKYGYTF.

This clone was seen once. The V gene is TRBV5-1, the J gene TRBJ2-4; maybe TRBD2 (6 bases). V dropped 3 bases and J dropped 11 bases, with 24 bases sitting between them. There are 16 residues in the CDR3. Germline values: CDR1 SGHRS, CDR2 YFSETQ. The CDR3 DNA follows: TGCGCCAGCAGCTCGGTTGCGGAGGGCCCCTCGGGGGTTCAGTACTTC. This codes for CASSSVAEGPSGVQYF.

The V gene is TRBV7-2, the J gene TRBJ2-3; 10 positions agree with TRBD2. The CDR3 is 17 residues long. The V and J ends lost 2 bases and 0 bases, in that order; junction bases with no gene match: 5. Germline V gene lookup returns CDR1 SGHTA and CDR2 FQGNSA. CDR3: CASSLIPTSGSTDTQYF. Written as DNA, the CDR3 is TGTGCCAGCAGCTTAATCCCGACTAGCGGGAGCACAGATACGCAGTATTTT.

CDR3 loop: CASSWNREIGNIQYF. The CDR3 DNA reads TGTGCCAGTAGTTGGAACAGGGAAATCGGAAACATTCAGTACTTC. The rearrangement uses TRBV19 and TRBJ2-4; D is possibly TRBD1 (6 bases). V was cut by 5 bases and J by 6 bases, with 17 bases left in between. Germline V lookup: CDR1 LNHDA, CDR2 SQIVND (reference sequence). The CDR3 length is 15 residues.